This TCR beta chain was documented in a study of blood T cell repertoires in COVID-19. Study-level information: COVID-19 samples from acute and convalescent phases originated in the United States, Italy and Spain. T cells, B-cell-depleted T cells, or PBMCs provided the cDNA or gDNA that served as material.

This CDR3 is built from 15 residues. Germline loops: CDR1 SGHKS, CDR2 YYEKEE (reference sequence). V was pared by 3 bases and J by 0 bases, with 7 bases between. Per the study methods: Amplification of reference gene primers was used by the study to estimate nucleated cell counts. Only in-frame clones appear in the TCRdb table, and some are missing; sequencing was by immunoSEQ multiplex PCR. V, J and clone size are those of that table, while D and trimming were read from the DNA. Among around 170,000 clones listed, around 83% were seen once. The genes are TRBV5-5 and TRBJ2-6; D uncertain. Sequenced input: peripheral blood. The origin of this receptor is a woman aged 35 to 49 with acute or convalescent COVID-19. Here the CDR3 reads CASSSLNSGANVLTF. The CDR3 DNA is TGTGCCAGCAGCTCCCTTAACTCTGGGGCCAACGTCCTGACTTTC.